The 28 T cell receptor beta chains below were found in one sample sequenced in a study of blood T cell repertoires in COVID-19. TCRdb's table, derived via immunoSEQ multiplex PCR, lists solely in-frame clones and lacks some. Of some 48,000 clones in the sample, 82% were seen once. The sample consisted of peripheral blood. The origin of the receptors is a human donor with acute or convalescent COVID-19. The donor label of this sample is uncertain.

The gene calls are TRBV21-1 and TRBJ2-4; the table's D call of TRBD2 was not tested on the DNA. TRBV21-1 is annotated as a pseudogene. This CDR3 spans 17 amino acids. CDR3 sequence: CASSPGLAGIAKNIQYF. Written as DNA, the CDR3 is TGTGCCAGCAGCCCAGGACTAGCGGGGATAGCCAAAAACATTCAGTACTTC.

The chain couples TRBV20-1 to TRBJ1-2, with 7 nucleotides matching TRBD1. V was pared by 3 bases and J by 4 bases, with 5 bases of the junction left unmatched. The CDR3 consists of 13 residues. Germline CDR1 is DFQATT and CDR2 is SNEGSKA (reference sequence). In DNA, the CDR3 is TGCAGTGCTAGTGCAGGGGGAATCTATGGCTACACCTTC. Amino acid sequence: CSASAGGIYGYTF.

This chain links TRBV10-3 with TRBJ2-1, with D tentatively TRBD2 (7 bases). Germline V gene data show CDR1 as ENHRY and CDR2 as SYGVKD. V was cut by 3 bases and J by 2 bases, with 11 bases left in between. CDR3 length equals 15 residues. The CDR3 DNA is TGTGCCATCAGTGATGGGGGGGGCCCCTACAATGAGCAGTTCTTC. Protein sequence: CAISDGGGPYNEQFF.

This clone came up once. The rearrangement joins TRBV7-9 to TRBJ2-5; 7 bases line up with TRBD2. Per the germline V gene, CDR1 is SEHNR and CDR2 is FQNEAQ (reference sequence). With V trimmed by 0 bases and J by 2 bases, 12 bases remained unmatched. This CDR3 comprises 18 residues. Here the CDR3 reads CASSLAWDQLGGQETQYF. In DNA, the CDR3 is TGTGCCAGCAGCTTAGCTTGGGACCAGCTGGGAGGGCAAGAGACCCAGTACTTC.

The V gene is TRBV28, the J gene TRBJ1-5, with 8 nucleotides matching TRBD1. Germline values: CDR1 MDHEN, CDR2 SYDVKM. V lost 5 bases, J lost 0 bases, and 9 bases stayed unmatched. This CDR3 region has 17 residues. The CDR3 sequence: CASSPQGARNSNQPQHF. CDR3 sequence (DNA): TGTGCCAGCAGTCCTCAGGGGGCGAGGAATAGCAATCAGCCCCAGCATTTT.

This clone appeared a few times. The rearrangement links TRBV5-1 to TRBJ1-5; a weak D match, TRBD1 (5 bases). The CDR3 totals 15 residues. The V end was cut by 4 bases, the J end by 4 bases, with 15 bases between. Germline assignment: CDR1 SGHRS and CDR2 YFSETQ. The CDR3 region has the DNA TGCGCCAGCAGCCCTGCCTGGGGGGGAAATCAGCCCCAGCATTTT. This encodes CASSPAWGGNQPQHF.

The V call is TRBV28, the J call TRBJ1-1; D possibly corresponds to TRBD1 (5 bases). Germline V gene sequence: CDR1 MDHEN, CDR2 SYDVKM. The CDR3 runs to 16 residues. The V gene lost 5 bases and the J gene lost 5 bases, with 21 bases spanning the gap. CDR3 coding DNA: TGTGCCAGCAGTCCTCTGGGGGGGGAAACGGGTACTGAAGCTTTCTTT. Its translation is CASSPLGGETGTEAFF.

This clone was counted between two and nine times. The rearrangement joins TRBV10-3 to TRBJ1-5; perhaps TRBD1 as D (5 bases). The CDR3 runs to 15 residues. With 8 bases removed from V and 7 bases from J, the gap between germline ends came to 21 bases. Germline loops: CDR1 ENHRY, CDR2 SYGVKD. CDR3 in DNA: TGTGCCATCGGAGGCGGGGCTGCGGGTGAACAGCCCCAGCATTTT. Protein sequence: CAIGGGAAGEQPQHF.

The chain has TRBV7-2 and TRBJ2-1; possibly TRBD2 for D (5 bases). The CDR3 covers 15 residues. V lost 4 bases, J lost 4 bases, and 14 bases lay in between. Germline V gene lookup returns CDR1 SGHTA and CDR2 FQGNSA. CDR3 residues: CASSSLPGTYNEQFF. CDR3 nucleotides: TGTGCCAGCAGCTCCCTACCGGGAACGTACAATGAGCAGTTCTTC.

The chain uses TRBV19 and TRBJ1-1; D uncertain. Per germline, CDR1 LNHDA and CDR2 SQIVND (reference sequence). The CDR3 is made up of 13 amino acids. V was clipped by 4 bases and J by 5 bases, with 11 bases between them. As DNA, the CDR3 is TGTGCCAGTAGTACCGGACGGGAAACTGAAGCTTTCTTT. It encodes CASSTGRETEAFF. The full variable domain, rest sourced from reference TRBV19 and TRBJ1-1, is DGGITQSPKYLFRKEGQNVTLSCEQNLNHDAMYWYRQDPGQGLRLIYYSQIVNDFQKGDIAEGYSVSREKKESFPLTVTSAQKNPTAFYLCASSTGRETEAFFGQGTRLTVV.

This clone showed up just once. The chain links TRBV19 to TRBJ1-3; 7 bases agree with TRBD1. The V and J ends lost 7 bases and 1 base, in that order; junction bases with no gene match: 7. The CDR3 has 15 residues. From germline, CDR1 is LNHDA and CDR2 SQIVND (reference sequence). CDR3 residues: CASTGDSYSGNTIYF. The CDR3 bases are TGTGCCAGTACCGGGGACAGCTATTCTGGAAACACCATATATTTT.

V usage is TRBV6-5 and J usage is TRBJ1-1, with D possibly TRBD1 on 6 matching bases. Germline lookup yields CDR1 MNHEY and CDR2 SVGAGI. The V gene lost 0 bases and the J gene lost 4 bases, with 15 bases spanning the gap. The CDR3 has 16 residues. The CDR3 protein is CASSYSPGRGGTEAFF. For the CDR3, the DNA is TGTGCCAGCAGTTACTCCCCTGGTAGGGGGGGCACTGAAGCTTTCTTT.

This clone has more than one count but fewer than ten. The chain employs TRBV6-6 and TRBJ1-5; D perhaps matches TRBD1 (5 bases). This CDR3 has 17 amino acids. The ends were cut back, 5 bases at V and 1 base at J, with 18 bases in the middle. Germline V CDR1 and CDR2: MNHNY, SVGAGI (reference sequence). CDR3 in amino acids: CASSPYSPTVSNQPQHF. DNA of the CDR3: TGTGCCAGCAGTCCCTACTCCCCGACAGTCAGCAATCAGCCCCAGCATTTT.

This sequence joins TRBV7-2 and TRBJ2-7, with 15 bases that match TRBD2. Germline values: CDR1 SGHTA, CDR2 FQGNSA. Trimming removed 5 bases from V and 5 bases from J; junction bases left unmatched: 7. The CDR3 extends over 16 amino acids. The CDR3 DNA reads as TGTGCCAGCAGCCCGGGACTAGCGGGAGGTACTGACGAGCAGTACTTC. The encoded protein is CASSPGLAGGTDEQYF.

DNA of the CDR3: TGTGCCAGCAGTTCCCTAGATTCGAATGAGCAGTTCTTC. It yields the protein CASSSLDSNEQFF. The chain joins TRBV12-3 or TRBV12-4 to TRBJ2-1; D uncertain. Between the trimmed V and J ends, which lost 4 bases and 7 bases, there was a span of 11 bases. CDR3 size: 13 residues.

The chain has TRBV30 and TRBJ1-4; 9 bases line up with TRBD1. Per the germline V gene, CDR1 is GTSNPN and CDR2 is SVGIG (reference sequence). The CDR3 runs to 15 residues. V lost 2 bases to trimming and J lost 8 bases; unmatched junction nucleotides: 9. CDR3 sequence: CAWSRLQGAEEKLFF. DNA for the CDR3: TGTGCCTGGAGTCGTCTACAGGGGGCTGAGGAAAAACTGTTTTTT.

The chain is built from TRBV7-2 and TRBJ2-1; TRBD1 agrees at 8 bases. The germline V gene encodes CDR1 SGHTA and CDR2 FQGNSA. The CDR3 has 15 residues. Losses at the gene ends were 7 bases for V and 3 bases for J; bases not matched to a gene: 8. The CDR3 is CASTAGQDYYNEQFF. CDR3 in DNA: TGTGCCAGCACCGCGGGACAGGACTACTACAATGAGCAGTTCTTC.

The sample holds one count of this clone. This rearrangement joins TRBV7-2 to TRBJ2-7; D ambiguous. V dropped 4 bases and J dropped 2 bases, with 3 bases sitting between them. The CDR3 is 11 residues long. Germline CDR1 reads SGHTA; CDR2 reads FQGNSA. The chain's CDR3 is CASSSAYEQYF. Written as DNA, the CDR3 is TGTGCCAGCAGCTCCGCCTACGAGCAGTACTTC. Complete variable domain (other parts from reference TRBV7-2 and TRBJ2-7): GAGVSQSPSNKVTEKGKDVELRCDPISGHTALYWYRQSLGQGLEFLIYFQGNSAPDKSGLPSDRFSAERTGGSVSTLTIQRTQQEDSAVYLCASSSAYEQYFGPGTRLTVT.

The chain is built from TRBV3-1 (or the pseudogene TRBV3-2) and TRBJ2-3; D gene ambiguous. CDR1 and CDR2 from the germline V gene are LGHDT and YNNKEL (reference sequence). This CDR3 has 13 amino acids. With 3 bases removed from V and 2 bases from J, the gap between germline ends came to 6 bases. The CDR3 sequence: CASSHSYTDTQYF. CDR3 coding DNA: TGTGCCAGCAGCCACTCTTACACAGATACGCAGTATTTT.

The chain links TRBV6-1 to TRBJ2-2; D possibly corresponds to TRBD2 (5 bases). Per the germline V gene, CDR1 is MNHNS and CDR2 is SASEGT. The CDR3 contains 14 residues. V was trimmed by 2 bases and J by 8 bases, leaving 12 bases between them. The CDR3 reads CASSEIRGPGELFF. As DNA, the CDR3 is TGTGCCAGCAGTGAAATTCGGGGTCCAGGGGAGCTGTTTTTT.

The rearrangement joins TRBV7-9 to TRBJ1-1; the match to TRBD1 covers 7 bases. The CDR3 is made up of 16 amino acids. V shed 2 bases, J shed 1 base, and the junction held 7 bases outside the gene matches. Germline values: CDR1 SEHNR, CDR2 FQNEAQ (reference sequence). CDR3 amino acids: CASSLTIGTANTEAFF. Here the CDR3 DNA reads TGTGCCAGCAGCTTAACAATCGGGACAGCGAACACTGAAGCTTTCTTT.

The chain has TRBV7-8 and TRBJ2-1, with TRBD2 identical over 11 bases. CDR3 length: 16 amino acids. Trimming took 5 bases from V and 7 from J; bases not matched to a gene: 10. Germline V lookup: CDR1 SGHVS, CDR2 FQNEAQ. The CDR3 DNA sequence: TGTGCCAGCAGCCCCGCAGGCGGGACTAGCGGAAATGAGCAGTTCTTC. Translating gives CASSPAGGTSGNEQFF.

This chain links TRBV6-6 with TRBJ1-5; tentative D call: TRBD1 (6 bases). This CDR3 has 15 residues. In germline, CDR1 is MNHNY, CDR2 SVGAGI (reference sequence). Trimming stripped 4 bases from V and 5 bases from J, with 15 bases between. The CDR3 is CASSWTIQGHQPQHF. CDR3 bases: TGTGCCAGCAGTTGGACGATACAGGGACATCAGCCCCAGCATTTT.

This sequence joins TRBV19 and TRBJ1-4; D is uncertain. The CDR3 loop spans 12 amino acids. Per the germline V gene, CDR1 is LNHDA and CDR2 is SQIVND (reference sequence). V lost 9 bases, J lost 7 bases, and 12 bases lay in between. CDR3: CASSEGGEKLFF. In nucleotides, the CDR3 is TGTGCCAGCTCCGAGGGAGGTGAAAAACTGTTTTTT.

This clone was detected only a few times. The chain links TRBV7-9 to TRBJ2-3; D is perhaps TRBD1 (6 bases). V lost 5 bases, J lost 0 bases, and 12 bases lay in between. The CDR3 covers 15 residues. Germline loops: CDR1 SEHNR, CDR2 FQNEAQ (reference sequence). DNA of the CDR3: TGTGCCAGCAGCGCCGAGGGGGATAGCACAGATACGCAGTATTTT. Protein product: CASSAEGDSTDTQYF.

V usage is TRBV6-5 and J usage is TRBJ1-3; D is possibly TRBD1 (6 bases). The ends were cut back, 7 bases at V and 6 bases at J, with 13 bases in the middle. The CDR3 sequence is 13 residues long. CDR1 MNHEY and CDR2 SVGAGI come from the germline V gene. The DNA of the CDR3 is TGTGCCAGCATGTGGACAGCAGAAAACACCATATATTTT. Its translation is CASMWTAENTIYF.

The chain couples TRBV3-1 (or the pseudogene TRBV3-2) to TRBJ2-4, with 11 bases aligning to TRBD2. Trimming removed 8 bases from V and 5 bases from J; junction bases left unmatched: 5. Germline V gene sequence: CDR1 LGHDT, CDR2 YNNKEL (reference sequence). The CDR3 totals 14 residues. CDR3 protein: CASWGLADENIQYF. Written as DNA, the CDR3 is TGTGCCAGCTGGGGACTAGCGGACGAAAACATTCAGTACTTC.

The rearrangement links TRBV20-1 to TRBJ1-1; 10 bases align to TRBD1. Trimming removed 5 bases from V and 10 bases from J; junction bases left unmatched: 4. The CDR3 has 11 amino acids. Germline V gene data show CDR1 as DFQATT and CDR2 as SNEGSKA (reference sequence). CDR3 sequence reads: CSAGRDRGAFF. The DNA of the CDR3 is TGCAGTGCTGGCCGGGACAGGGGAGCTTTCTTT.